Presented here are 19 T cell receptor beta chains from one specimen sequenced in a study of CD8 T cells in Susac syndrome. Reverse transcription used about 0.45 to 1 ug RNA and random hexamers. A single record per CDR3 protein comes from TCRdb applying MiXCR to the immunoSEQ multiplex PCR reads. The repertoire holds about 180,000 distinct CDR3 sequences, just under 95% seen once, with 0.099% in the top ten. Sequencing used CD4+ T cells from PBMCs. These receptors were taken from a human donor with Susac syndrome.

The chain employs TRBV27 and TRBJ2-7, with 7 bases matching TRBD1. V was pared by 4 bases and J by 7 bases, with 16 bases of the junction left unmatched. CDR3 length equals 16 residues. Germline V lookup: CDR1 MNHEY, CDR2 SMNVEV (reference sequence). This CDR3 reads CASSSPTRQGQGEQYF. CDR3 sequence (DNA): TGTGCCAGCAGTTCCCCCACCAGACAGGGACAAGGGGAGCAGTACTTC.

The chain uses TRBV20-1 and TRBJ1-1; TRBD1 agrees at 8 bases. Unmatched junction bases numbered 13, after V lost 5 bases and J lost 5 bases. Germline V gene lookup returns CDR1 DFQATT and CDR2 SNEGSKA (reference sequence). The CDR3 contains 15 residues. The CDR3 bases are TGCAGTGCTGCCCGGGACAGGCAATTCGGTACTGAAGCTTTCTTT. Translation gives CSAARDRQFGTEAFF.

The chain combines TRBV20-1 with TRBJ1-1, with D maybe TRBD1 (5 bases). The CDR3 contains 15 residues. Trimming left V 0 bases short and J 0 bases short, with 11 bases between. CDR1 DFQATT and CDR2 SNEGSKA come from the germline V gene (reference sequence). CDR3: CSARDRGLLNTEAFF. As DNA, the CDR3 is TGCAGTGCTAGAGATCGGGGCTTACTGAACACTGAAGCTTTCTTT.

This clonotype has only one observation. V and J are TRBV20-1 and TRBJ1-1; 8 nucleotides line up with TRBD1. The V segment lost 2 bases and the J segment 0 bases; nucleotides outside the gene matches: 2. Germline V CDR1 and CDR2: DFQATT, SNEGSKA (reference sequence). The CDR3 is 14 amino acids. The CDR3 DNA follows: TGCAGTGCTAGACTGACAGGGGTGAACACTGAAGCTTTCTTT. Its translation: CSARLTGVNTEAFF.

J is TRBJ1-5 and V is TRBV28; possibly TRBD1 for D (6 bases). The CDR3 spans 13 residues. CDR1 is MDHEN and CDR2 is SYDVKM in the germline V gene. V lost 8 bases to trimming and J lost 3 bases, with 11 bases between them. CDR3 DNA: TGTGCCAGCCTTGGACAGTCCAATCAGCCCCAGCATTTT. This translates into CASLGQSNQPQHF.

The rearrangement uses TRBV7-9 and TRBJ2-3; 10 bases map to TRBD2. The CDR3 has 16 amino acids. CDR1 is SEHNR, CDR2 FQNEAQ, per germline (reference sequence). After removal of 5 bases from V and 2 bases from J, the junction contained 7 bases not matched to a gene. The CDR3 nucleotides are TGTGCCAGCAGCAGAGGACTAGCGGCTTCCACAGATACGCAGTATTTT. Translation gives CASSRGLAASTDTQYF.

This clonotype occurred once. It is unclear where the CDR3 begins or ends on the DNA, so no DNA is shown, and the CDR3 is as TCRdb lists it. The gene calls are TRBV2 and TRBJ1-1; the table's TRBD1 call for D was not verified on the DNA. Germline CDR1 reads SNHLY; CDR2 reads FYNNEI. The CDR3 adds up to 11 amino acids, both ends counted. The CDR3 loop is CASSPFAKGSF.

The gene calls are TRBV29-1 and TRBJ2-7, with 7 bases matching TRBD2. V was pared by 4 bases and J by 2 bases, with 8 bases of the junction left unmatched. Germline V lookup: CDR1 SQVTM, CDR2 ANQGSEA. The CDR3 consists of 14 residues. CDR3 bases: TGCAGCGTTGGCCCTCGGGAGGCCGCCTACGAGCAGTACTTC. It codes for CSVGPREAAYEQYF.

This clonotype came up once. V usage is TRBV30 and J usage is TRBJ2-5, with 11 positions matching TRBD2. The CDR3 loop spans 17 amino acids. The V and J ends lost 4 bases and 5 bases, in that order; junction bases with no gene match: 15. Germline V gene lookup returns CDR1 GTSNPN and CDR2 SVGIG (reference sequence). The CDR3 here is CAWTLSGRVDGWETQYF. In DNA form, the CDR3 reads TGTGCCTGGACCCTTAGCGGGAGGGTGGATGGATGGGAGACCCAGTACTTC.

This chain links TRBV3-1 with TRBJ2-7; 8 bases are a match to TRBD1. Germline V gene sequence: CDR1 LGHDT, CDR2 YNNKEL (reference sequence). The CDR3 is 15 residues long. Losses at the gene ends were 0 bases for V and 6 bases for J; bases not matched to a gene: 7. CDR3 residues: CASSQDWAGGSEQYF. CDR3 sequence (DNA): TGTGCCAGCAGCCAAGATTGGGCAGGGGGCAGCGAGCAGTACTTC.

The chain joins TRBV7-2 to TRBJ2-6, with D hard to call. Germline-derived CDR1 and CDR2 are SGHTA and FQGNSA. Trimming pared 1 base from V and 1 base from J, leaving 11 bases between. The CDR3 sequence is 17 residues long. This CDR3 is CASSLGTVNSGANVLTF. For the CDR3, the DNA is TGTGCCAGCAGCTTAGGAACAGTAAATTCTGGGGCCAACGTCCTGACTTTC.

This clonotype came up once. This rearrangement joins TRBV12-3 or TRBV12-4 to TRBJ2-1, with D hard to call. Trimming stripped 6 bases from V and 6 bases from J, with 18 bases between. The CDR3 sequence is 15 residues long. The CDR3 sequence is CASSAASTYGNEQFF. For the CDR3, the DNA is TGTGCCAGCAGCGCGGCCAGCACCTACGGCAATGAGCAGTTCTTC.

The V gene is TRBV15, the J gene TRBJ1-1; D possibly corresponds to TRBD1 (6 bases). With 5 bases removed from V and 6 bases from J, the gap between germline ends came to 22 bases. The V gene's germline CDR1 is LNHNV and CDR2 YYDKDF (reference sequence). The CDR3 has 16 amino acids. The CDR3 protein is CATSGGGQGELSEAFF. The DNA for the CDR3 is TGTGCCACCAGCGGGGGGGGGCAAGGAGAGCTATCTGAAGCTTTCTTT.

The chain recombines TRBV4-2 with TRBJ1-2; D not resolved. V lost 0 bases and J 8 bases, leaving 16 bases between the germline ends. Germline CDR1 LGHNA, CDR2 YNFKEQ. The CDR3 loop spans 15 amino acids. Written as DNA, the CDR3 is TGTGCCAGCAGCCAAGATATCGGCAAGGGAGGGGGCTACACCTTC. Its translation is CASSQDIGKGGGYTF.

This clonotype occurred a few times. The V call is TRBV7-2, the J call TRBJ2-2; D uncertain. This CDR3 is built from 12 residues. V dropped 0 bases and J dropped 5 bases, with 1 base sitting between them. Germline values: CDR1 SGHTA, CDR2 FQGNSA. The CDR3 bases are TGTGCCAGCAGCTTAGCGACCGGGGAGCTGTTTTTT. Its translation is CASSLATGELFF.

Written as DNA, the CDR3 is TGTGCCAGCAGTTTATTCGGGGGGGCTCGAGATACGCAGTATTTT. Encoded protein: CASSLFGGARDTQYF. V and J are TRBV12-3 or TRBV12-4 and TRBJ2-3; 8 bases align to TRBD2. J lost 5 bases, V lost 2 bases, and 6 bases had no gene match. CDR3 size: 15 residues.

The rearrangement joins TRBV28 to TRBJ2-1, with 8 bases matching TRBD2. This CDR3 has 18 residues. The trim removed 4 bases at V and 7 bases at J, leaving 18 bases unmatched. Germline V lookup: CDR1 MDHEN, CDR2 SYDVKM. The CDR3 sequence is CASSSPGLGGSLGNEQFF. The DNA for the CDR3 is TGTGCCAGCAGTTCCCCGGGACTAGGGGGTTCCTTGGGGAATGAGCAGTTCTTC.

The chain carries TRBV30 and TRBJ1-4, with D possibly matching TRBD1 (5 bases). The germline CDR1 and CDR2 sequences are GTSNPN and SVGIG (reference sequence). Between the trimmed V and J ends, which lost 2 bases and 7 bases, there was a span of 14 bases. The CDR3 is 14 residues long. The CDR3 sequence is CAWSPFIRVEKLFF. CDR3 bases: TGTGCCTGGAGTCCTTTTATCAGGGTTGAAAAACTGTTTTTT.

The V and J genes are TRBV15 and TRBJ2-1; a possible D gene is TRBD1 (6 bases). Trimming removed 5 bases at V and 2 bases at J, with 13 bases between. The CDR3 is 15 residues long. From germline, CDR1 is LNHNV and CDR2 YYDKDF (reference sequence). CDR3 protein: CATSEQGNTYNEQFF. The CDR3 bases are TGTGCCACCAGCGAACAGGGAAACACCTACAATGAGCAGTTCTTC.